Following are 11 T cell receptor beta chains from one sample sequenced in a study of STAT5B mutations in CD4+ large granular lymphocyte leukemia. TCRdb's copy holds only in-frame clones and misses some; the assay was immunoSEQ multiplex PCR. In the table there are tens of thousands of clones, more than 60% of which are singletons. Specimen: CD4+ T cells from blood buffy coats. These receptors were obtained from a human donor in good health.

J is TRBJ2-3 and V is TRBV4-1; possibly TRBD1 for D (5 bases). The CDR3 length is 14 residues. Germline V gene sequence: CDR1 MGHRA, CDR2 YSYEKL. V lost 1 base and J 5 bases, leaving 10 bases between the germline ends. This chain's CDR3 is CASSQAPQEDTQYF. The CDR3 DNA reads TGCGCCAGCAGCCAAGCTCCACAGGAAGATACGCAGTATTTT.

This chain uses TRBV30 with TRBJ1-1, with unresolved D. The ends were cut back, 4 bases at V and 4 bases at J, with 13 bases in the middle. This CDR3 region has 13 residues. CDR1 GTSNPN and CDR2 SVGIG come from the germline V gene (reference sequence). The CDR3 sequence: CAWMGLLSTEAFF. CDR3 nucleotides: TGTGCCTGGATGGGCCTCCTGAGCACTGAAGCTTTCTTT.

V usage is TRBV2 and J usage is TRBJ1-6; no clear D. Per germline, CDR1 SNHLY and CDR2 FYNNEI. The CDR3 is made up of 15 amino acids. V was clipped by 6 bases and J by 7 bases, with 16 bases between them. The CDR3 sequence: CASSIPQEINSPLHF. CDR3 DNA: TGTGCCAGCAGCATACCGCAGGAAATCAATTCACCCCTCCACTTT.

The chain uses TRBV30 and TRBJ1-6; D ambiguous. The germline V gene has CDR1 GTSNPN and CDR2 SVGIG (reference sequence). V was pared by 0 bases and J by 7 bases, with 7 bases between. The CDR3 length is 13 residues. The CDR3 sequence: CAWSVDTNSPLHF. CDR3 sequence (DNA): TGTGCCTGGAGTGTAGACACCAATTCACCCCTCCACTTT.

The rearrangement joins TRBV15 to TRBJ2-5; no definite D call. The length of the CDR3 is 14 residues. Germline lookup yields CDR1 LNHNV and CDR2 YYDKDF (reference sequence). The V and J ends lost 1 base and 5 bases respectively, with 11 bases between them. CDR3 coding DNA: TGTGCCACCAGCAGAGTGCAGTACGGCGAGACCCAGTACTTC. It translates to CATSRVQYGETQYF.

This clone has a handful of counts. The chain is built from TRBV4-1 and TRBJ2-7; weak D call: TRBD2 (6 bases). Germline assignment: CDR1 MGHRA and CDR2 YSYEKL. The V end lost 0 bases, the J end lost 3 bases, and 12 bases lay between the germline ends. The CDR3 consists of 15 residues. The CDR3 DNA follows: TGCGCCAGCAGCCAAGAAAGGAGGGGCGGCTACGAGCAGTACGTC. Its translation is CASSQERRGGYEQYV.

The chain has TRBV5-4 and TRBJ1-3, with a weak D call TRBD1 (5 bases). There are 17 residues in the CDR3. V shed 2 bases and J shed 0 bases, with 15 bases lying between them. Germline V gene data show CDR1 as SGHNT and CDR2 as YYREEE (reference sequence). The CDR3 DNA reads as TGTGCCAGCAGCTTAGGGTTACAGGATAACTCTGGAAACACCATATATTTT. This translates into CASSLGLQDNSGNTIYF.

V and J are TRBV5-8 and TRBJ2-3; possibly TRBD1 for D (5 bases). The CDR3 runs 16 residues. Germline V CDR1 and CDR2: SGHTS, YDEGEE. V lost 7 bases and J 0 bases, leaving 18 bases between the germline ends. CDR3 residues: CASLLRQHSSTDTQYF. In DNA form, the CDR3 reads TGTGCCAGCCTTCTCCGACAGCACTCTAGCACAGATACGCAGTATTTT.

The chain combines TRBV10-3 with TRBJ2-2, with 13 bases that match TRBD2. Germline CDR1 and CDR2: ENHRY and SYGVKD. The trim removed 11 bases at V and 6 bases at J, leaving 12 bases unmatched. This CDR3 is built from 16 residues. This CDR3 is CAARLAGGGSAGELFF. CDR3 nucleotides: TGTGCCGCCCGACTAGCGGGAGGTGGATCCGCCGGGGAGCTGTTTTTT.

The chain is built from TRBV28 and TRBJ2-5, with TRBD2 matching 9 bases. The germline gives CDR1 MDHEN, CDR2 SYDVKM. V lost 5 bases, J lost 7 bases, and 11 bases stayed unmatched. The CDR3 is 15 amino acids. DNA for the CDR3: TGTGCCAGCAGTGTTAGCGGGAGCCTGAGGGGGACCCAGTACTTC. This encodes CASSVSGSLRGTQYF.

The chain has TRBV6-5 and TRBJ2-1, with D hard to call. The CDR3 spans 15 residues. Trimming cost V 7 bases and J 5 bases, with 18 bases left between them. CDR1 is MNHEY, CDR2 SVGAGI, per germline. CDR3 amino acids: CASNSLTPPHNEQFF. The CDR3 region has the DNA TGTGCCAGCAATTCACTGACGCCCCCGCACAATGAGCAGTTCTTC.